This is a list of T cell receptor beta chains from one sample in a study of patients and donors after allogeneic stem cell transplantation. TCRdb reprocessed the RT-PCR reads with MiXCR, giving one entry per CDR3 protein. The table lists about 31,000 distinct CDR3 sequences, about 6.5% of them singletons. Sample: blood, either unsorted or a sorted T cell fraction (not recorded which). The receptors here all came from a human donor who was either an allogeneic HSCT recipient or a stem cell or donor lymphocyte infusion donor (not recorded which). It is not recorded whose cells these are; they may come from a transplant donor. The CDR3 runs from the conserved cysteine through the conserved F or W. D genes are given only for firm matches. Part of the rows lack a size; the others show once, few, many or a class for expanded clones.

v_call	clone_size	d_call	j_call	cdr3_aa	cdr3_nt
TRBV5-1	many	NA	TRBJ1-1	CASSFLMNTEAFF	TGCGCCAGCAGCTTTCTGATGAACACTGAAGCTTTCTTT
TRBV18	few	NA	TRBJ2-7	CASSPRLGDTAREQYF	TGTGCCAGCTCACCACGGCTCGGGGACACAGCTCGCGAGCAGTACTTC
TRBV7-9	NA	NA	TRBJ2-1	CASSLVPDHPYNEQFF	TGTGCCAGCAGCTTAGTCCCGGACCACCCCTACAATGAGCAGTTCTTC
TRBV7-6	many	TRBD1	TRBJ1-2	CASSLSAQTGTGYYGYTF	TGTGCCAGCAGCTTATCGGCGCAAACCGGGACAGGGTACTATGGCTACACCTTC
TRBV7-9	many	NA	TRBJ1-4	CASSSGTWGEKLFF	TGTGCCAGCAGCTCTGGGACCTGGGGTGAAAAACTGTTTTTT
TRBV28	many	TRBD2	TRBJ2-3	CASGLASDTQYF	TGTGCCAGCGGACTAGCTTCAGATACGCAGTATTTT
TRBV4-1	many	TRBD2	TRBJ2-1	CASSHSGGLLTEQFF	TGCGCCAGCAGCCACTCGGGGGGACTCCTGACAGAGCAGTTCTTC
TRBV5-4	few	TRBD1	TRBJ1-1	CASSLAGTENTEAFF	TGTGCCAGCAGCTTGGCCGGGACAGAGAACACTGAAGCTTTCTTT
TRBV28	NA	TRBD2	TRBJ2-1	CASSLYSSGRARRSYNEQFF	TGTGCCAGCAGTTTATACTCTAGCGGGAGGGCCCGGCGCTCCTACAATGAGCAGTTCTTC
TRBV28	many	NA	TRBJ1-4	CASSMWGRDEKLFF	TGTGCCAGCAGCATGTGGGGGCGCGATGAAAAACTGTTTTTT
TRBV28	many	TRBD1	TRBJ2-1	CASSSQGWGEQFF	TGTGCCAGCAGTTCACAGGGGTGGGGTGAGCAGTTCTTC
TRBV3-1	many	NA	TRBJ2-7	CASSQDFGVSYEQYF	TGTGCCAGCAGCCAAGATTTTGGGGTTTCCTACGAGCAGTACTTC
TRBV9	many	NA	TRBJ2-1	CASSPRLGSYNEQFF	TGTGCCAGCAGCCCCCGACTAGGGAGCTACAATGAGCAGTTCTTC
TRBV19	NA	TRBD2	TRBJ2-1	CASSIASGPYNEQFF	TGTGCCAGTAGTATAGCTAGCGGCCCCTACAATGAGCAGTTCTTC
TRBV6-2/TRBV6-3	NA	NA	TRBJ2-7	CASRARLTWDEQYF	TGTGCCAGCCGGGCCCGACTAACCTGGGACGAGCAGTACTTC
TRBV28	many	NA	TRBJ1-1	CASSLGTNTEAFF	TGTGCCAGCAGTTTAGGGACAAACACTGAAGCTTTCTTT
TRBV24-1	many	TRBD1	TRBJ2-2	CATSEASGTGGLRTGELFF	TGTGCCACCAGTGAGGCTTCTGGGACAGGGGGATTGAGGACCGGGGAGCTGTTTTTT
TRBV28	many	NA	TRBJ2-7	CASSLTDHSYEQYF	TGTGCCAGCAGTTTAACAGACCACAGTTACGAGCAGTACTTC